These 20 T cell receptor beta chains were all obtained from the same sample, sequenced in a study of cytotoxic CD8 clonotypes in ibrutinib-treated CLL. Measured with immunoSEQ multiplex PCR; TCRdb has only the in-frame clones, and not every one. Of about 160,000 clones listed, 70% to 85% are singletons. The sample consisted of PBMCs, taken after 12 months of ibrutinib treatment. These TCRs come from a human donor with chronic lymphocytic leukemia.

The CDR3 nucleotides read TGCAGCGTACTCAGGGTTGGGGCCAACGTCCTGACTTTC. Protein sequence: CSVLRVGANVLTF. The J gene is TRBJ2-6, the V gene TRBV29-1, with D perhaps matching TRBD1 (5 bases). CDR3 length equals 13 residues. Trimming took off 6 bases at V and 3 bases at J, with 9 bases between the two ends. Germline V gives CDR1 SQVTM, CDR2 ANQGSEA.

The chain employs TRBV9 and TRBJ1-2, with 8 bases identical to TRBD1. Germline loops: CDR1 SGDLS, CDR2 YYNGEE. The V gene end was trimmed by 4 bases and the J gene end by 0 bases; junction bases not matched to a gene: 11. This CDR3 has 17 residues. The DNA for the CDR3 is TGTGCCAGCAGCTCAAGGACAGGGAAAGGAGCTAACTATGGCTACACCTTC. Translating gives CASSSRTGKGANYGYTF.

The chain employs TRBV7-9 and TRBJ1-1; no reliable D call. Trimming removed 0 bases at V and 5 bases at J, with 7 bases between. The germline gives CDR1 SEHNR, CDR2 FQNEAQ (reference sequence). CDR3 length: 13 residues. CDR3 in amino acids: CASSLATGTEAFF. The CDR3 coding sequence is TGTGCCAGCAGCTTAGCTACGGGAACTGAAGCTTTCTTT. Together with reference TRBV7-9 and TRBJ1-1, the CDR3 gives the full variable domain: DTGVSQNPRHKITKRGQNVTFRCDPISEHNRLYWYRQTLGQGPEFLTYFQNEAQLEKSRLLSDRFSAERPKGSFSTLEIQRTEQGDSAMYLCASSLATGTEAFFGQGTRLTVV.

This clone was picked up a small number of times. This chain connects TRBV19 to TRBJ2-2; D is unclear. CDR3 length: 17 residues. Germline V CDR1 and CDR2: LNHDA, SQIVND (reference sequence). V lost 10 bases and J 6 bases, leaving 27 bases between the germline ends. CDR3 DNA sequence: TGTGCCACCCGGCCTAGGGCTGAGCCTCAGTTGTCCGGGGAGCTGTTTTTT. It codes for CATRPRAEPQLSGELFF.

The genes are TRBV29-1 and TRBJ2-7; D unresolved. V was shortened by 6 bases and J by 0 bases, with 9 bases between the two germline ends. The CDR3 length is 12 residues. The germline V gene has CDR1 SQVTM and CDR2 ANQGSEA. The chain's CDR3 is CSVERSSYEQYF. CDR3 in DNA: TGCAGCGTCGAACGGAGCTCCTACGAGCAGTACTTC.

V usage is TRBV6-6 and J usage is TRBJ2-1; 7 bases map to TRBD1. The germline V gene has CDR1 MNHNY and CDR2 SVGAGI (reference sequence). Trimming removed 6 bases from V and 12 bases from J; junction bases left unmatched: 8. The CDR3 covers 12 residues. CDR3 DNA sequence: TGTGCCAGCAGGGCCGAGGGGGCTAGGCAGTTCTTC. Protein sequence: CASRAEGARQFF.

This clone showed up just once. The chain joins TRBV9 to TRBJ2-3; possible D gene TRBD1, 6 bases. The V end was cut by 5 bases, the J end by 0 bases, with 10 bases between. CDR3 size: 14 residues. Germline V gives CDR1 SGDLS, CDR2 YYNGEE. CDR3 sequence reads: CASSTRGSTDTQYF. The DNA for the CDR3 is TGTGCCAGCAGTACGAGGGGGAGCACAGATACGCAGTATTTT.

This chain links TRBV28 with TRBJ1-5, with D maybe TRBD1 (6 bases). V lost 2 bases, J lost 4 bases, and 9 bases lay in between. This CDR3 contains 14 residues. CDR1 and CDR2 (germline): MDHEN, SYDVKM. The CDR3 region has the DNA TGTGCCAGCAGTTTAGCCACAGGGAATCAGCCCCAGCATTTT. Encoded protein: CASSLATGNQPQHF.

This clone was observed once. This chain connects TRBV19 to TRBJ2-2; 7 bases map to TRBD2. The CDR3 runs to 16 residues. The ends lost 5 bases at V and 0 bases at J; junction bases unmatched: 6. Germline assignment: CDR1 LNHDA and CDR2 SQIVND (reference sequence). The CDR3 region has the DNA TGTGCCAGTAGTTATCTAGCGGTCGCGAACACCGGGGAGCTGTTTTTT. Its translation: CASSYLAVANTGELFF.

In this sample, this clone turned up once. For the CDR3, the DNA is TGTGCCAGCAGCTCTGGTGGCCTTTCCTACAATGAGCAGTTCTTC. Translating it yields CASSSGGLSYNEQFF. V and J are TRBV11-3 and TRBJ2-1; D is undetermined. The CDR3 runs 15 residues. Germline V gene lookup returns CDR1 SGHNT and CDR2 YENEEA. V lost 4 bases, J lost 1 base, and 11 bases lay in between.

The chain carries TRBV28 and TRBJ2-7; possible D gene TRBD2, 7 bases. CDR1 and CDR2 (germline): MDHEN, SYDVKM. V shed 4 bases and J shed 4 bases, with 17 bases lying between them. The CDR3 spans 15 residues. CDR3 loop: CASSSADSGVYEQYF. Here the CDR3 DNA reads TGTGCCAGCAGTTCCGCGGACAGCGGGGTTTACGAGCAGTACTTC.

The chain is built from TRBV5-1 and TRBJ1-2, with TRBD1 identical over 9 bases. After removal of 4 bases from V and 2 bases from J, the junction contained 6 bases not matched to a gene. Germline V CDR1 and CDR2: SGHRS, YFSETQ. This CDR3 comprises 15 residues. CDR3 DNA: TGCGCCAGCAGCCCGGAAGGACAGGGGAACTATGGCTACACCTTC. Its translation is CASSPEGQGNYGYTF.

V gene TRBV2 combines with J gene TRBJ2-5, with 8 bases matching TRBD2. The V and J ends lost 7 bases and 2 bases, in that order; junction bases with no gene match: 6. Germline V gene data show CDR1 as SNHLY and CDR2 as FYNNEI. This CDR3 contains 14 residues. The CDR3 nucleotides are TGTGCCAGCACCGGGACTAGTCTTCAAGAGACCCAGTACTTC. Encoded protein: CASTGTSLQETQYF.

V and J are TRBV18 and TRBJ2-5; 10 positions match TRBD1. The V segment lost 6 bases and the J segment 5 bases; nucleotides outside the gene matches: 9. CDR3 length: 15 amino acids. The germline V gene encodes CDR1 KGHSH and CDR2 LQKENI. The CDR3 sequence is CASSYKPGQGETQYF. The CDR3 nucleotides are TGTGCCAGCTCGTACAAGCCGGGACAGGGGGAGACCCAGTACTTC.

The CDR3 region has the DNA TGTGCCAGCAGCTTAGCGGCCAGGGCATCTGGGGCCAACGTCCTGACTTTC. Translated: CASSLAARASGANVLTF. This chain joins TRBV7-8 and TRBJ2-6; a weak D match, TRBD1 (5 bases). This CDR3 has 17 amino acids. Per germline, CDR1 SGHVS and CDR2 FQNEAQ. V shed 0 bases and J shed 1 base, with 10 bases lying between them.

V and J are TRBV2 and TRBJ1-2, with D possibly matching TRBD1 (5 bases). Germline values: CDR1 SNHLY, CDR2 FYNNEI. The CDR3 consists of 13 residues. V lost 5 bases and J 4 bases, leaving 11 bases between the germline ends. The CDR3 sequence: CASSPQGFYGYTF. For the CDR3, the DNA is TGTGCCAGCAGTCCTCAGGGATTCTATGGCTACACCTTC. Full variable domain (outside the CDR3, taken from reference TRBV2 and TRBJ1-2): EPEVTQTPSHQVTQMGQEVILRCVPISNHLYFYWYRQILGQKVEFLVSFYNNEISEKSEIFDDQFSVERPDGSNFTLKIRSTKLEDSAMYFCASSPQGFYGYTFGSGTRLTVV.

The rearrangement uses TRBV4-1 and TRBJ2-3, with TRBD2 identical over 11 bases. J gave up 4 bases and V 3 bases, and 6 bases lay outside the gene matches. Germline-derived CDR1 and CDR2 are MGHRA and YSYEKL. This CDR3 has 16 amino acids. The CDR3 coding sequence is TGCGCCAGCAGCCATCCCACTAGCGGGAGTGCAGATACGCAGTATTTT. Protein product: CASSHPTSGSADTQYF.

V gene TRBV4-2 combines with J gene TRBJ1-1; 8 nucleotides agree with TRBD1. Germline CDR1 reads LGHNA; CDR2 reads YNFKEQ. The CDR3 length is 15 residues. V was pared by 2 bases and J by 5 bases, with 7 bases of the junction left unmatched. The CDR3 spells CASSQPGQGETEAFF. Written as DNA, the CDR3 is TGTGCCAGCAGCCAACCCGGACAGGGAGAAACTGAAGCTTTCTTT.

This sequence joins TRBV5-4 and TRBJ2-5; D is possibly TRBD1 (5 bases). Trimming left V 2 bases short and J 5 bases short, with 19 bases between. This CDR3 is built from 16 residues. Germline CDR1 reads SGHNT; CDR2 reads YYREEE (reference sequence). The CDR3 DNA sequence: TGTGCCAGCAGCTTCCAGGGATCGGTAGTAGGGGAGACCCAGTACTTC. It specifies CASSFQGSVVGETQYF.

This chain links TRBV7-9 with TRBJ1-1; no clear D gene. The CDR3 spans 12 residues. Trimming took 4 bases from V and 11 from J, leaving 14 bases between them. Per the germline V gene, CDR1 is SEHNR and CDR2 is FQNEAQ (reference sequence). CDR3 bases: TGTGCCAGCAGCTCGTCATCGGGTCTCGCTTTCTTT. It specifies CASSSSSGLAFF.